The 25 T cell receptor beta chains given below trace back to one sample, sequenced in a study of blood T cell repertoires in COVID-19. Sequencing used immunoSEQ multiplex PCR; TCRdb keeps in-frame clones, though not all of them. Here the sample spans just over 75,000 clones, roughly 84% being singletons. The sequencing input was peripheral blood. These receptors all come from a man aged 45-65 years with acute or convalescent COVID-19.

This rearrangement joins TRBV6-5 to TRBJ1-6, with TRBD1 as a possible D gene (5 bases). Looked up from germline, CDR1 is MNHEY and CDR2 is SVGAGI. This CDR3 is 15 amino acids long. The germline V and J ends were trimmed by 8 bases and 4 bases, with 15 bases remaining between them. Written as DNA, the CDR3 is TGTGCCAGCCAAGCCGGGGGATTTTATAATTCACCCCTCCACTTT. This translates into CASQAGGFYNSPLHF.

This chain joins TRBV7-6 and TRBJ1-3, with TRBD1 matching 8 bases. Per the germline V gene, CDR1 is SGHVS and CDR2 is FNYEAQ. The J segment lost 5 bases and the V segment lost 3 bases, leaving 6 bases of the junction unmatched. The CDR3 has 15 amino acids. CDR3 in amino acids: CASSLADRARNTIYF. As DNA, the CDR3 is TGTGCCAGCAGCTTGGCGGACAGGGCTAGAAACACCATATATTTT.

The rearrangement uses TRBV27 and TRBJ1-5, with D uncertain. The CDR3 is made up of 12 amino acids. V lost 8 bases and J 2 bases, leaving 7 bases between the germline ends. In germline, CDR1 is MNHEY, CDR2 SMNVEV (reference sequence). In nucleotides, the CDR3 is TGTGCCAGCCGCCTAGGCAATCAGCCCCAGCATTTT. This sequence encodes CASRLGNQPQHF.

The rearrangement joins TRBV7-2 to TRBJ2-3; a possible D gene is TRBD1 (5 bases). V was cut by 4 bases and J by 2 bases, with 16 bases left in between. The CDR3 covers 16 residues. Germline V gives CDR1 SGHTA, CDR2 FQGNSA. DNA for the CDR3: TGTGCCAGCAGCTCCGACAGTCCCCGACCCACAGATACGCAGTATTTT. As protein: CASSSDSPRPTDTQYF.

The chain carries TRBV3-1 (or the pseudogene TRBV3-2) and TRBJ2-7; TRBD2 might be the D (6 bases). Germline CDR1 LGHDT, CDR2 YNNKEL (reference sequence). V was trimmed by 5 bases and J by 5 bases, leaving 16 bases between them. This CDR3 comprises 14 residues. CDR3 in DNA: TGTGCCAGCAGCTCGTCAGTGTGGGGGGACGAGCAGTACTTC. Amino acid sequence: CASSSSVWGDEQYF.

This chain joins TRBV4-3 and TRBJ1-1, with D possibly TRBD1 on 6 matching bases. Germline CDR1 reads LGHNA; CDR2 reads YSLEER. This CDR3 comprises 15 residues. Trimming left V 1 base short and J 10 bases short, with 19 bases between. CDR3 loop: CASSQGKGQRSGAFF. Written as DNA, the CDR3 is TGCGCCAGCAGCCAAGGAAAAGGACAGCGATCGGGAGCTTTCTTT.

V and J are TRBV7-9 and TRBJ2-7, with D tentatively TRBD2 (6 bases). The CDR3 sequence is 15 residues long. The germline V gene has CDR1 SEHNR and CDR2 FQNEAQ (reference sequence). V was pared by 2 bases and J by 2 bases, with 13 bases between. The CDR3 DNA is TGTGCCAGCAGCTTAACGGGACTCACCACCTACGAGCAGTACTTC. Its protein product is CASSLTGLTTYEQYF.

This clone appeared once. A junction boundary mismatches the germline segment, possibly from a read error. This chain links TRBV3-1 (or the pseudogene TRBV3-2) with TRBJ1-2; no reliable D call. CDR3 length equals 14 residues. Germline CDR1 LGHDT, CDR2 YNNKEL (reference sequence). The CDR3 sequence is CASSQGPVGYGYTF. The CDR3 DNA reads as TGTGCCAGCAGCCAAGGCCCCGTGGGCTATGGCTATACCTTC.

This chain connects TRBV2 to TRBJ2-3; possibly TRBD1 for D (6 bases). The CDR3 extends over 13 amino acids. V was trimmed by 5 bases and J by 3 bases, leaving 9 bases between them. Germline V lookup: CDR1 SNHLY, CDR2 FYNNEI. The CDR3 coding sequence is TGTGCCAGCAGTTTTCAGGGGACAGATACGCAGTATTTT. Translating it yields CASSFQGTDTQYF.

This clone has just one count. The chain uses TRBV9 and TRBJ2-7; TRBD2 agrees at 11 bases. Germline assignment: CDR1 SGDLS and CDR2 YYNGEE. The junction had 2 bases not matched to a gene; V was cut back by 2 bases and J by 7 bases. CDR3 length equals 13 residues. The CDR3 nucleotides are TGTGCCAGCAGCGTCCGGACTAGCGGGGAGCAGTACTTC. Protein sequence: CASSVRTSGEQYF.

The CDR3 here is CASSHTGLAALSTDTQYF. CDR3 sequence (DNA): TGCGCCAGCAGCCATACGGGACTCGCCGCCCTTAGCACAGATACGCAGTATTTT. The chain has TRBV4-3 and TRBJ2-3; possible D gene TRBD2, 6 bases. Per the germline V gene, CDR1 is LGHNA and CDR2 is YSLEER. V lost 3 bases and J 0 bases, leaving 19 bases between the germline ends. The CDR3 has 18 residues.

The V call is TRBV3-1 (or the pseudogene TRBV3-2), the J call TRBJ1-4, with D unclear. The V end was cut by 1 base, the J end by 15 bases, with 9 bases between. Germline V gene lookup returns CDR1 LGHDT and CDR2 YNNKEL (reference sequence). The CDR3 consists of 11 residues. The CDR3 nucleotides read TGTGCCAGCAGCCAAGGAGCGGGGATGTTTTTT. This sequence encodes CASSQGAGMFF.

The CDR3 nucleotides are TGTGCCAGCAGTGAAGGTCTTAGCAATCAGCCCCAGCATTTT. The encoded protein is CASSEGLSNQPQHF. The chain links TRBV6-1 to TRBJ1-5; D call uncertain. The CDR3 extends over 14 amino acids. Trimming shortened V by 1 base and J by 0 bases, and 4 bases separated the two germline ends. Germline V gives CDR1 MNHNS, CDR2 SASEGT.

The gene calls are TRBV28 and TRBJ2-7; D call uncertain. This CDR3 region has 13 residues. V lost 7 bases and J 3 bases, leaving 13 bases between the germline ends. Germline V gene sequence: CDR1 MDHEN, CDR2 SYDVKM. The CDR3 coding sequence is TGTGCCAGCAAAGTCTCCCTCAGCTACGAGCAGTACTTC. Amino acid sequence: CASKVSLSYEQYF.

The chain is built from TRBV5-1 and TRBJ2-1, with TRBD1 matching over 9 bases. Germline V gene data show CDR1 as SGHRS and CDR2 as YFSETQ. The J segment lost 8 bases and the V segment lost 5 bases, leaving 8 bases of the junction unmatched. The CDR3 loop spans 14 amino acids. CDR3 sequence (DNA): TGCGCCAGCAGTCCCGGACAGGGGTTCGATGAGCAGTTCTTC. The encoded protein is CASSPGQGFDEQFF. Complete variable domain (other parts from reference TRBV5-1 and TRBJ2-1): KAGVTQTPRYLIKTRGQQVTLSCSPISGHRSVSWYQQTPGQGLQFLFEYFSETQRNKGNFPGRFSGRQFSNSRSEMNVSTLELGDSALYLCASSPGQGFDEQFFGPGTRLTVL.

CDR3 region: CASSQAAGEEDTQYF. The CDR3 region has the DNA TGTGCCAGCAGCCAAGCGGCGGGAGAGGAAGATACGCAGTATTTT. This chain connects TRBV3-1 (or the pseudogene TRBV3-2) to TRBJ2-3, with 7 bases that match TRBD2. The CDR3 has 15 residues. Germline V gene data show CDR1 as LGHDT and CDR2 as YNNKEL (reference sequence). V was clipped by 1 base and J by 5 bases; unmatched bases: 6.

CDR3 in amino acids: CASSSLYNEQFF. As DNA, the CDR3 is TGTGCCAGCAGCTCCCTATACAATGAGCAGTTCTTC. The chain has TRBV5-4 and TRBJ2-1; D not certain. V shed 3 bases and J shed 4 bases, with 5 bases lying between them. CDR3 length: 12 amino acids. Germline V lookup: CDR1 SGHNT, CDR2 YYREEE (reference sequence).

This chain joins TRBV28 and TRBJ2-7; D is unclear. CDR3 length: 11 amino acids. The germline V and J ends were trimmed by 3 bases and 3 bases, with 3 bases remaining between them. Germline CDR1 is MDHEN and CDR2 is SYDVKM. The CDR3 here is CASSFYYEQYF. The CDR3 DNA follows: TGTGCCAGCAGTTTTTACTACGAGCAGTACTTC. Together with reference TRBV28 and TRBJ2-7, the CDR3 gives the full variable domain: DVKVTQSSRYLVKRTGEKVFLECVQDMDHENMFWYRQDPGLGLRLIYFSYDVKMKEKGDIPEGYSVSREKKERFSLILESASTNQTSMYLCASSFYYEQYFGPGTRLTVT.

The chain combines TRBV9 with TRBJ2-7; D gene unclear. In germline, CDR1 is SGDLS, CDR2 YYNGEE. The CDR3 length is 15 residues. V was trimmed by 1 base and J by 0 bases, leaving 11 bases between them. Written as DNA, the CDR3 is TGTGCCAGCAGCGTATCGGGTTTAAGCTCCTACGAGCAGTACTTC. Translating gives CASSVSGLSSYEQYF. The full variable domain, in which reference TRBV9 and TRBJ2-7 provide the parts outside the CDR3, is DSGVTQTPKHLITATGQRVTLRCSPRSGDLSVYWYQQSLDQGLQFLIQYYNGEERAKGNILERFSAQQFPDLHSELNLSSLELGDSALYFCASSVSGLSSYEQYFGPGTRLTVT.

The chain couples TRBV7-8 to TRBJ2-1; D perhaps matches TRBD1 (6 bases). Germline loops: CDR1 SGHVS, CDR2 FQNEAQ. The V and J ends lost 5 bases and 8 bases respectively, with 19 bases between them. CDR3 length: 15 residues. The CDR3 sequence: CASSLRQESVYEQFF. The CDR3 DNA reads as TGTGCCAGCAGCCTAAGACAGGAGAGTGTATATGAGCAGTTCTTC.

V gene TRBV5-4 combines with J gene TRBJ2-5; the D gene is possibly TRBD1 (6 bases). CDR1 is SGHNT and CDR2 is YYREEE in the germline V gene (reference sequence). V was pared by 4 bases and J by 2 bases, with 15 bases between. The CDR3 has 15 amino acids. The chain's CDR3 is CASSTPGQRQETQYF. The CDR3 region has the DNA TGTGCCAGCAGCACCCCGGGACAAAGACAAGAGACCCAGTACTTC.

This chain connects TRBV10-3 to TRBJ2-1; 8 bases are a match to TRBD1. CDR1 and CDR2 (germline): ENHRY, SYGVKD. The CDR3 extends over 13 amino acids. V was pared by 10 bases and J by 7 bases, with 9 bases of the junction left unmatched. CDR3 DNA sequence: TGTGCCACCACAGGGGGTCTCGAAAATGAGCAGTTCTTC. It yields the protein CATTGGLENEQFF.

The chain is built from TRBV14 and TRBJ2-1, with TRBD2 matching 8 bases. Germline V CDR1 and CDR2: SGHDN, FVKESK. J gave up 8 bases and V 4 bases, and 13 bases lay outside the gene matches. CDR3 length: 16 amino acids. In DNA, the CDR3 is TGTGCCAGCAGCCCAGATGGACTAGGGACTAGGGATGAGCAGTTCTTC. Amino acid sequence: CASSPDGLGTRDEQFF.

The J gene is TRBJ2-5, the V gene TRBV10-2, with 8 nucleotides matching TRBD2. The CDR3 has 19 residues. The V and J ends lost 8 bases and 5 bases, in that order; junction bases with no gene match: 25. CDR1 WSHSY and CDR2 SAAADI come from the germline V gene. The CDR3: CASCRQLHRGGREEETQYF. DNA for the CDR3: TGCGCCAGCTGCCGACAGTTACACCGGGGGGGACGGGAGGAGGAGACCCAGTACTTC.

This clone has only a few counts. Here the CDR3 DNA reads TGTGCCAGCAGTGAGGGGGGACAGAATTATGGCTACACCTTC. It translates to CASSEGGQNYGYTF. This chain uses TRBV27 with TRBJ1-2; 7 bases align to TRBD1. The CDR3 contains 14 residues. The germline V gene encodes CDR1 MNHEY and CDR2 SMNVEV (reference sequence). V lost 5 bases to trimming and J lost 5 bases; unmatched junction nucleotides: 8.